This record looks at one T cell receptor (beta chain) sequence and its context. The antigen remains undetermined. The entry originates in a study of T-cell reconstitution after alpha-beta-depleted transplantation in children. Study results and limitations: At the one-year point after transplant, T-cell counts and TCRbeta diversity were found to come mostly from T cells that had been newly produced. Some patients' high day-60 TCRbeta diversity was traced to surviving recipient T cells and thymic progenitors. Reported findings indicate that, about two months after transplant, alpha-beta T cells came from several hundred expanded clones, which were derived from non-depleted graft cells.

Library preparation (for TCRbeta) was performed with unique molecular identifiers. One entry per CDR3 protein results from TCRdb running MiXCR on the PCR reads. The repertoire consists of about 590,000 distinct CDR3 sequences, with 10% to 15% occurring once and the leading ten covering approximately 2.1%. The ends were cut back, 7 bases at V and 6 bases at J, with 24 bases in the middle. The germline V gene encodes CDR1 MNHNS and CDR2 SASEGT. The CDR3 loop spans 17 amino acids. This specimen consisted of PBMCs, mostly from graft donor cells, obtained 360 days after TCRalphabeta/CD19-depleted stem cell transplant. The chain recombines TRBV6-1 with TRBJ2-2, with D possibly TRBD2 on 7 matching bases. This clonotype was sampled from a male patient between 5 and 17 years old who had a stem cell transplant for acute myeloid leukemia, so the T cells may come from the graft donor. The CDR3 DNA sequence: TGTGCCAGCACAAACAGGGAGGGGAGGGCCTTGGCCGGGGAGCTGTTTTTT. This encodes CASTNREGRALAGELFF.